This T cell receptor beta chain is drawn from a study of blood T cell repertoires in COVID-19. The overall study: Samples came from the United States, Italy and Spain, spanning acute and convalescent COVID-19. PBMCs, B-cell-depleted T cells, or T cells were the source of the cDNA or gDNA that made up the material.

Exposed volunteers were people who met a COVID-19 case within 2 weeks before study entry. As processed by the authors: It was from reference gene primer amplification that nucleated cell counts were estimated. Some clones are missing from TCRdb's copy, which holds only in-frame ones; the method was immunoSEQ multiplex PCR. D and trimming come from the DNA, and the V and J calls and clone size come from that table. The sample records about 210,000 clones, around 84% being singletons. CDR3 size: 12 residues. V was clipped by 1 base and J by 8 bases, with 6 bases between them. Germline V lookup: CDR1 KGHSY, CDR2 FQNENV.

This chain connects TRBV16 to TRBJ2-4, with D maybe TRBD2 (5 bases). The sequence came from a woman aged 25 to 39 who had been exposed to COVID-19. The sequenced material came from PBMCs or T cells enriched from blood (not recorded which). This CDR3 is CASSQLRDIQYF. The CDR3 DNA reads as TGTGCCAGCAGCCAATTGAGGGACATTCAGTACTTC.